This T cell receptor beta chain was recovered during a study of identical twins. Study results and caveats: Whereas memory repertoires showed no such difference, abundant cord blood beta clonotypes carried fewer insertions. Excess sharing by twins proved weaker in beta out-of-frame sequences.

Points on this clonotype: Its antigen is undetermined.

TCRdb independently ran MiXCR on the 5' RACE reads; one entry per CDR3 protein. Here the sample spans more than 650,000 distinct CDR3 sequences, 6% to 6.5% being singletons. Trimming at V came to 2 bases and at J to 2 bases, leaving 7 bases not matched to a gene. This CDR3 has 16 amino acids. The sequencing sample was made of naive T cells sorted from blood. This receptor was obtained from a man younger than 30 in good health. J is TRBJ2-3 and V is TRBV12-3 or TRBV12-4; 7 bases fit TRBD1. CDR3: CASSLNRGGLTDTQYF. DNA of the CDR3: TGTGCCAGCAGTTTAAACAGGGGCGGACTCACAGATACGCAGTATTTT.